The rows below give T cell receptor beta chains drawn from one sample of a study of blood T cell repertoires in COVID-19. Sequenced by immunoSEQ multiplex PCR; TCRdb stores in-frame clones only, minus some. The data hold roughly 170,000 clones, with just under 90% observed a single time. The sequenced sample was peripheral blood. Every receptor here comes from a woman between 70 and 85 years old with COVID-19, enrolled during active disease. Each CDR3 is given with its conserved first and last residue. The D gene is left open where the match is weak. Clone size is given for some rows only: seen once, a few or many times, or a class if the clone is expanded.

j_call v_call d_call clone_size cdr3_nt cdr3_aa
TRBJ1-6 TRBV5-6 . once TGTGCCAGCAGCTTGGTCGGCAGGGTCTATAATTCACCCCTCCACTTT CASSLVGRVYNSPLHF
TRBJ1-1 TRBV11-2 . . TGTGCCAGCAGCCCGTGGGGCGTGATTGAAGCTTTCTTT CASSPWGVIEAFF
TRBJ1-4 TRBV18 . . TGTGCCAGCTCACCGGCGGCGGAGGGGCAGGAAAAACTGTTTTTT CASSPAAEGQEKLFF
TRBJ2-3 TRBV5-4 TRBD2 . TGTGCCAGCAGCTTGGTAGCGGGAGGGACAGATACGCAGTATTTT CASSLVAGGTDTQYF
TRBJ2-2 TRBV5-1 . . TGCGCCAGCAGCCCCGGACTCATGAACACCGGGGAGCTGTTTTTT CASSPGLMNTGELFF
TRBJ2-1 TRBV28 . . TGTGCCAGCAGTGTAAGGGGGTTCTCCTACAATGAGCAGTTCTTC CASSVRGFSYNEQFF
TRBJ2-5 TRBV5-1 . . TGCGCCAGCAGCTTGGCCATTGCCAGTCGAGGGGAGACCCAGTACTTC CASSLAIASRGETQYF
TRBJ1-2 TRBV6-6 . . TGTGCCAGCAGTTATGACAGCTATGGCTACACCTTC CASSYDSYGYTF
TRBJ1-5 TRBV24-1 . few TGTGCCACCAATGGAGGGCTGGGCCAGCCCCAGCATTTT CATNGGLGQPQHF
TRBJ2-1 TRBV12-5 TRBD2 . TGTGCTAGTGGTTCGCCTAGCGGGAGAGACTCCTACAATGAGCAGTTCTTC CASGSPSGRDSYNEQFF
TRBJ2-7 TRBV19 TRBD2 . TGTGCCAGTACCCTGGCTAGCGGGAGTCTCAACGAGCAGTACTTC CASTLASGSLNEQYF
TRBJ1-6 TRBV5-1 . . TGCGCCAGCAGCTCCGGAGGGGATGAGAATTCACCCCTCCACTTT CASSSGGDENSPLHF
TRBJ1-5 TRBV5-1 TRBD1 . TGCGCCAGCAGCTCGGGGGTCGACAGGGTTCAGCATTTT CASSSGVDRVQHF
TRBJ1-5 TRBV30 TRBD1 . TGTGCCTGGAGTGACGGACAGGGCCATAATCAGCCCCAGCATTTT CAWSDGQGHNQPQHF
TRBJ2-7 TRBV12-5 . . TGTGCTAGTGGTTTAGGCAGGTCCTACGAGCAGTACTTC CASGLGRSYEQYF
TRBJ2-7 TRBV28 TRBD1 few TGTGCCAGCAGCTCCTCCTGGGGTCACGAGGGGGCCCCTAGAGACGAGCAGTACTTC CASSSSWGHEGAPRDEQYF
TRBJ1-6 TRBV27 TRBD1 . TGTGCCAGCAGATTACCCGACAGGGAAAATTCACCCCTCCACTTT CASRLPDRENSPLHF
TRBJ2-6 TRBV5-5 . . TGTGCCAGCAGCTTGGAAGGAGGGGATGGGGCCAACGTCCTGACTTTC CASSLEGGDGANVLTF
TRBJ2-4 TRBV7-9 . . TGTGCCAGCAGCGACGCCCGGGACAACTCACTAGCCAAAAACATTCAGTACTTC CASSDARDNSLAKNIQYF
TRBJ2-1 TRBV7-6 . . TGTGCCAGCAGCTCCCTAGCCCGGAGTAACAATGAGCAGTTCTTC CASSSLARSNNEQFF
TRBJ2-5 TRBV7-9 TRBD2 few TGTGCCAGCAGCACGGGACTAGCCGGCCGGGAGACCCAGTACTTC CASSTGLAGRETQYF
TRBJ1-5 TRBV19 TRBD1 . TGTGCCAGTAGTATCCCGGGACAGGGATTTGAGCCCCAGCATTTT CASSIPGQGFEPQHF
TRBJ2-3 TRBV7-2 TRBD2 . TGTGCCAGCAGCTTAGAAGCGGGAGTACAAGATACGCAGTATTTT CASSLEAGVQDTQYF
TRBJ2-7 TRBV6-5 TRBD1 . TGTGCCAGCAGTTATGGGACAGGGGGAGGGTACGAGCAGTACTTC CASSYGTGGGYEQYF
TRBJ2-7 TRBV7-2 TRBD2 . TGTGCCAGCAGTCTGCGTATCCCGACTAGCGGGCTATCCTACGAGCAGTACTTC CASSLRIPTSGLSYEQYF
TRBJ1-1 TRBV11-2 . . TGTGCCAGCAGTCATATTCGCAGGGTTGGGGCTGAAGCTTTCTTT CASSHIRRVGAEAFF
TRBJ1-3 TRBV5-6 TRBD1 . TGTGCCAGCAGCTCAAAATCAGGGGGGTACACCATATATTTT CASSSKSGGYTIYF
TRBJ1-1 TRBV28 TRBD1 . TGTGCCAGCACGCTGGACAGGGCCGAGCTTTTGGCTTTCTTT CASTLDRAELLAFF
TRBJ2-5 TRBV19 TRBD1 . TGTGCCAGTACCTCGACAGGGTCCCTCCAAGAGACCCAGTACTTC CASTSTGSLQETQYF
TRBJ2-3 TRBV24-1 . . TGTGCCACCAGTGATAACACCCCATATACGCAGTATTTT CATSDNTPYTQYF
TRBJ2-7 TRBV29-1 . . TGCAGCGCCGGCCTGGGGGTGACTAGTCCCGAGCAGTACTTC CSAGLGVTSPEQYF
TRBJ2-7 TRBV19 TRBD1 . TGTGCCAGTAGTCCCTCGACAGGGGACCCCTACGAGCAGTACTTC CASSPSTGDPYEQYF
TRBJ2-4 TRBV10-3 TRBD1 . TGTGCCATCAGTGACCCGGGACAGGGGGCGCCCCCTTACTTAGCCAAAAACATTCAGTACTTC CAISDPGQGAPPYLAKNIQYF
TRBJ2-7 TRBV7-9 . . TGTGCCAGCAGCCCTGACAGGATCTCCTACGAGCAGTACTTC CASSPDRISYEQYF
TRBJ1-2 TRBV5-4 TRBD1 . TGTGCCAGCAGCTTCGGACAGGGCAACTATGGCTACACCTTC CASSFGQGNYGYTF
TRBJ2-7 TRBV30 . few TGTGCCTGGAGTGTTTTAACCTACGAGCAGTACTTC CAWSVLTYEQYF
TRBJ1-3 TRBV6-5 . . TGTGCCAGCAGGGACAGTTACTCTGGAAACACCATATATTTT CASRDSYSGNTIYF
TRBJ1-2 TRBV28 TRBD1 . TGTGCCAGCAGGGTAGTACAGGGGTCCTATGGCTACACCTTC CASRVVQGSYGYTF
TRBJ2-6 TRBV29-1 . . TGCAGCGTTGGCGGCAGTCCTAACTCTGGGGCCAACGTCCTGACTTTC CSVGGSPNSGANVLTF
TRBJ2-7 TRBV4-1 . . TGCGCCAGCAGCCCTATCCGGACAGCGAGCTCCTACGAGCAGTACTTC CASSPIRTASSYEQYF
TRBJ2-7 TRBV7-9 TRBD1 . TGTGCCAGCAGCTTAAGACAGGGGACGCACGAGCAGTACTTC CASSLRQGTHEQYF